Presented here are 4 T cell receptor beta chains from one specimen sequenced in a study of cytomegalovirus exposure and HLA in healthy donors. The method was immunoSEQ multiplex PCR; TCRdb's version includes in-frame clones alone and lacks a portion of them. This table has tens of thousands of clones, around four fifths appearing once. Sequenced: PBMCs. The source of these receptors is a young man in good health and CMV-seronegative.

The chain recombines TRBV2 with TRBJ2-7; 10 positions agree with TRBD2. This CDR3 region has 14 residues. J lost 6 bases, V lost 8 bases, and 10 bases had no gene match. Germline V gives CDR1 SNHLY, CDR2 FYNNEI. CDR3 protein: CASGQAGGSLEQYV. In nucleotides, the CDR3 is TGTGCCAGCGGGCAAGCGGGAGGGAGCCTCGAGCAGTACGTC.

J is TRBJ2-1 and V is TRBV7-2; no firm D call. The germline V and J ends were trimmed by 5 bases and 3 bases, with 5 bases remaining between them. Germline-derived CDR1 and CDR2 are SGHTA and FQGNSA. This CDR3 region has 12 residues. The chain's CDR3 is CASSPHYNEQFF. Written as DNA, the CDR3 is TGTGCCAGCAGCCCCCACTACAATGAGCAGTTCTTC.

This clone was observed once. The gene calls are TRBV6-5 and TRBJ2-7; 8 bases match TRBD1. There are 13 residues in the CDR3. The V gene's germline CDR1 is MNHEY and CDR2 SVGAGI. Trimming at V came to 7 bases and at J to 6 bases, leaving 8 bases not matched to a gene. In nucleotides, the CDR3 is TGTGCCAGCATTTCTACAGGGGGAAGCGAGCAGTACTTC. The encoded protein is CASISTGGSEQYF.

This chain uses TRBV5-1 with TRBJ1-6; D may be TRBD1 (6 bases). The germline CDR1 and CDR2 sequences are SGHRS and YFSETQ. The CDR3 is 16 residues long. Trimming took off 0 bases at V and 5 bases at J, with 12 bases between the two ends. The CDR3, as DNA: TGCGCCAGCAGCTTGGGCCGGGACACCAATAATTCACCCCTCCACTTT. Its translation: CASSLGRDTNNSPLHF.